This TCR beta chain was captured by sequencing in a study of shared T cell receptors in the human thymus. The method was immunoSEQ multiplex PCR; TCRdb's version includes in-frame clones alone and lacks a portion of them. In the table there are hundreds of thousands of clones, roughly 90% of which are singletons. There are 14 residues in the CDR3. Germline CDR1 MDHEN, CDR2 SYDVKM. Between the trimmed V and J ends, which lost 6 bases and 1 base, there was a span of 12 bases. This sample also appeared in a second study, on human thymus T cells. This second report adds: Having corrective surgery for congenital heart defects, healthy Finnish infants were the ones who donated. Corrective cardiac surgery supplied the resected thymus tissue. Repertoires from thymus and blood appeared to show biased V and J gene usage.

The J gene is TRBJ1-1, the V gene TRBV28, with D perhaps TRBD1 (6 bases). Material: thymocytes. This TCR came from a boy in the first two years of life with a congenital heart defect. Here the CDR3 reads CASSERGSNTEAFF. The DNA of the CDR3 is TGTGCCAGCAGCGAGAGGGGGTCGAACACTGAAGCTTTCTTT.